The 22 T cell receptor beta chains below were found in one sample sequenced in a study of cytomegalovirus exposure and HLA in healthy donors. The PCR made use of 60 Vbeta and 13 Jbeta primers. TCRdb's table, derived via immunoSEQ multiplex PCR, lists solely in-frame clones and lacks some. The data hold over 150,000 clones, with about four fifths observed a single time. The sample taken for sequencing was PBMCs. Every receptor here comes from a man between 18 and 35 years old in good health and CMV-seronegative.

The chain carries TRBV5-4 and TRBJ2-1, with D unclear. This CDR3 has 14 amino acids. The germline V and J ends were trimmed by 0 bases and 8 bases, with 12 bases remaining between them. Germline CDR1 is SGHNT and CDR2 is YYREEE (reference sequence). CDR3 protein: CASSLASPVDEQFF. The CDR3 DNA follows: TGTGCCAGCAGCTTGGCTTCCCCTGTCGATGAGCAGTTCTTC.

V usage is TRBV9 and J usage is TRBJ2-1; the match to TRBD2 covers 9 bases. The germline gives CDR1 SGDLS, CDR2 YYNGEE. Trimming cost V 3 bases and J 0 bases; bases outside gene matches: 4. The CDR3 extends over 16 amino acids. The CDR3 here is CASSGSGGISYNEQFF. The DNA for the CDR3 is TGTGCCAGCAGCGGTAGCGGGGGCATCTCCTACAATGAGCAGTTCTTC.

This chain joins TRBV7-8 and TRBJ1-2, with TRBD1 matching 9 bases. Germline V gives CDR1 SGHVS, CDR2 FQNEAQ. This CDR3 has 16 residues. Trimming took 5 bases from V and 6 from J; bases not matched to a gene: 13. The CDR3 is CASSARTGALGHGYTF. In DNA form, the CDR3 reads TGTGCCAGCAGCGCCAGGACAGGGGCACTCGGTCATGGCTACACCTTC. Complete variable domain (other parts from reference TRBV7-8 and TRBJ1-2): GAGVSQSPRYKVAKRGQDVALRCDPISGHVSLFWYQQALGQGPEFLTYFQNEAQLDKSGLPSDRFFAERPEGSVSTLKIQRTQQEDSAVYLCASSARTGALGHGYTFGSGTRLTVV.

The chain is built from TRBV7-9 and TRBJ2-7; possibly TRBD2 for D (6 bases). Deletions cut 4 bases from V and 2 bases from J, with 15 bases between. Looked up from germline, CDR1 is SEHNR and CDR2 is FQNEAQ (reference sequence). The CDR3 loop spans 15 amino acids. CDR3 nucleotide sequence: TGTGCCAGCAGCTACGCCGCGGGGACGACCTACGAGCAGTACTTC. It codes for CASSYAAGTTYEQYF.

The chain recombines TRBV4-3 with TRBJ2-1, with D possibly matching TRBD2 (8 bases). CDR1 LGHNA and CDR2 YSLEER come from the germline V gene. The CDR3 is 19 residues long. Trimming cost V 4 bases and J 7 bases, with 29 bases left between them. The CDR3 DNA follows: TGCGCCAGCAGCCGGAGACAGGGCACCGGGAGGGAGTCGATAAATGAGCAGTTCTTC. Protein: CASSRRQGTGRESINEQFF.

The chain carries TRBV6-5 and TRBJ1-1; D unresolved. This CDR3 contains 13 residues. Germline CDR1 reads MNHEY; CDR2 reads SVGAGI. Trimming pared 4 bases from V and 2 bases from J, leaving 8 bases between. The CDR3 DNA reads TGTGCCAGCAGTTTGACATTAAACACTGAAGCTTTCTTT. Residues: CASSLTLNTEAFF.

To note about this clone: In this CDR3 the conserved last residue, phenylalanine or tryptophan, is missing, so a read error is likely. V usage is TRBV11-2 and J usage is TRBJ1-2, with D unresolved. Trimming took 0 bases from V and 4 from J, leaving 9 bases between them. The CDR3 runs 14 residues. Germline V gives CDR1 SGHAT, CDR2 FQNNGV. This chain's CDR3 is CASSLEPAGYGYTS. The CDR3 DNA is TGTGCCAGCAGCTTAGAACCGGCAGGCTATGGCTACACCTCC.

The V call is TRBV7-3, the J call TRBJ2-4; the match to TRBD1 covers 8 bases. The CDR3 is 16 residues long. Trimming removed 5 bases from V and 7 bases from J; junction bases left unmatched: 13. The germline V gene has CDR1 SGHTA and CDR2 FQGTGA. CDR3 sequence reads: CASSPMGGQGGNIQYF. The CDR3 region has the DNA TGTGCCAGCAGCCCGATGGGAGGACAGGGTGGGAACATTCAGTACTTC.

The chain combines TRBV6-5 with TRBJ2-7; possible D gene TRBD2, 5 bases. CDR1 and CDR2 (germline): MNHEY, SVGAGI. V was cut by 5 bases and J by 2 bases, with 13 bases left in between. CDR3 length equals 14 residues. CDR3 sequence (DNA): TGTGCCAGCAGTCCCAGACGAGGGACCTACGAGCAGTACTTC. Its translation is CASSPRRGTYEQYF.

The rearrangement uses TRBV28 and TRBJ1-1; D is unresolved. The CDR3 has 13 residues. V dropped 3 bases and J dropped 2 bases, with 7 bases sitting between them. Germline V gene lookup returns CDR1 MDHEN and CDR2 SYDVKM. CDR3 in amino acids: CASSLLTNTEAFF. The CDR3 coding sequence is TGTGCCAGCAGTTTGCTGACAAACACTGAAGCTTTCTTT.

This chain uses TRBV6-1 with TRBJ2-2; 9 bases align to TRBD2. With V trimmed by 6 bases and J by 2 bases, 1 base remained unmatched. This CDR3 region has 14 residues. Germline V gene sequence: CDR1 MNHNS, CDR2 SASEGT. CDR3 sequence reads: CASRTSGNTGELFF. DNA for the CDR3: TGTGCCAGCAGGACTAGCGGAAACACCGGGGAGCTGTTTTTT.

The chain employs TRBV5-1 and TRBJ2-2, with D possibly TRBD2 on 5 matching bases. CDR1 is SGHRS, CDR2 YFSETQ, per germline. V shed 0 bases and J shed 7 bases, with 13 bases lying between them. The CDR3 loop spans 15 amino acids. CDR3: CASSLALAKNGELFF. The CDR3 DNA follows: TGCGCCAGCAGCTTGGCTCTAGCAAAAAACGGGGAGCTGTTTTTT. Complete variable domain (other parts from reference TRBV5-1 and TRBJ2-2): KAGVTQTPRYLIKTRGQQVTLSCSPISGHRSVSWYQQTPGQGLQFLFEYFSETQRNKGNFPGRFSGRQFSNSRSEMNVSTLELGDSALYLCASSLALAKNGELFFGEGSRLTVL.

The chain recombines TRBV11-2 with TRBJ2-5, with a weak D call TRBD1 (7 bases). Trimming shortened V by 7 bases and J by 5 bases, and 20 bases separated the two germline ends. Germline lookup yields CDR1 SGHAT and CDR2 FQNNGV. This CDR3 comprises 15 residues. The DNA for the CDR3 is TGTGCCAGCACCTTCCGGGGGACAGCGGACGAGACCCAGTACTTC. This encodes CASTFRGTADETQYF.

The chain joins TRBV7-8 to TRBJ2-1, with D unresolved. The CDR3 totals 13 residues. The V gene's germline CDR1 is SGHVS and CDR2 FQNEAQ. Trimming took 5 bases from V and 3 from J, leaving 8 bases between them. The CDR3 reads CASSNTNYNEQFF. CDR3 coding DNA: TGTGCCAGCAGCAACACCAACTACAATGAGCAGTTCTTC.

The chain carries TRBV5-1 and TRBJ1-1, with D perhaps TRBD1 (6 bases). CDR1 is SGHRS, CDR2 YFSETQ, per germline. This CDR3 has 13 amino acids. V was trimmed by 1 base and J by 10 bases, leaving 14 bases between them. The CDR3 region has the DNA TGCGCCAGCAGCTTGCGGGACACGCTGGGAGCTTTCTTT. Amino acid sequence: CASSLRDTLGAFF.

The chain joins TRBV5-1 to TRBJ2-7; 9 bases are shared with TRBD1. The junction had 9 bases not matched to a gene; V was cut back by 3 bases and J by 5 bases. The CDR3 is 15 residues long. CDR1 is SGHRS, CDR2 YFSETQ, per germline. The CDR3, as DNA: TGCGCCAGCAGCTCCTGGACAGGGGTTGAAAACGAGCAGTACTTC. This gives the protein CASSSWTGVENEQYF.

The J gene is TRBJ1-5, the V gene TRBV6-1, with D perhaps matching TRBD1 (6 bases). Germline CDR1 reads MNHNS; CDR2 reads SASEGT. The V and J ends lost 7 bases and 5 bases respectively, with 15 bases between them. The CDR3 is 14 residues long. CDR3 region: CASNPPGEYQPQHF. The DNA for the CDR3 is TGTGCCAGCAATCCCCCAGGGGAGTATCAGCCCCAGCATTTT.

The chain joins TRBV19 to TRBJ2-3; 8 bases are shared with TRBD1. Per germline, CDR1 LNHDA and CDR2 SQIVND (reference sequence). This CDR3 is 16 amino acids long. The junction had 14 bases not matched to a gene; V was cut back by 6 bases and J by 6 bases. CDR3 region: CASSLQTGAMMDTQYF. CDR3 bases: TGTGCCAGTAGCCTCCAGACAGGGGCGATGATGGATACGCAGTATTTT. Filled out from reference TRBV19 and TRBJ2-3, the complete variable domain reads DGGITQSPKYLFRKEGQNVTLSCEQNLNHDAMYWYRQDPGQGLRLIYYSQIVNDFQKGDIAEGYSVSREKKESFPLTVTSAQKNPTAFYLCASSLQTGAMMDTQYFGPGTRLTVL.

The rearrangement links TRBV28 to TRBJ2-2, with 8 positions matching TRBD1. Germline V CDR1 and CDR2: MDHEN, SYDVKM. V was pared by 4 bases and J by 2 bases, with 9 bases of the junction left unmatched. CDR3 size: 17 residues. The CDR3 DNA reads TGTGCCAGCAGTTATCCGACAGGGGTCCCAAACACCGGGGAGCTGTTTTTT. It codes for CASSYPTGVPNTGELFF.

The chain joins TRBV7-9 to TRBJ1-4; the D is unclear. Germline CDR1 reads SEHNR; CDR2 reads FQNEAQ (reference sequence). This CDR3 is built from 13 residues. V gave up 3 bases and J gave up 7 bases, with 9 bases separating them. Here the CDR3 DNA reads TGTGCCAGCAGCTTGCCTCCGGTTGAAAAACTGTTTTTT. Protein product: CASSLPPVEKLFF. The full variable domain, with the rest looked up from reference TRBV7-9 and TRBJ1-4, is DTGVSQNPRHKITKRGQNVTFRCDPISEHNRLYWYRQTLGQGPEFLTYFQNEAQLEKSRLLSDRFSAERPKGSFSTLEIQRTEQGDSAMYLCASSLPPVEKLFFGSGTQLSVL.

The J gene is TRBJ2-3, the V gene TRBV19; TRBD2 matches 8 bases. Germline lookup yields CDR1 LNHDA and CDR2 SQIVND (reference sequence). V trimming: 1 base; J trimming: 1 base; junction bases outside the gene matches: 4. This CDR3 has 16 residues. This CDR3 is CASSIAGGAGTDTQYF. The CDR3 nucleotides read TGTGCCAGTAGTATAGCCGGGGGGGCCGGCACAGATACGCAGTATTTT.

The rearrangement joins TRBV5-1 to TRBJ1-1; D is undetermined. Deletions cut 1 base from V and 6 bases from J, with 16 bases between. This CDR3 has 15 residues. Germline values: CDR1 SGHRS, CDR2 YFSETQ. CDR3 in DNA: TGCGCCAGCAGCTTGATGGAGCCTTACGCTGCTGAAGCTTTCTTT. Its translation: CASSLMEPYAAEAFF.